The clone carrying this T cell receptor (beta chain) occurred a few times. Its antigen remains unidentified. These data belong to a study of CD8+ T cells in alopecia areata. Study summary: Treatment comprised oral tofacitinib, 5 to 10 mg twice daily, in treated patients. Percent of scalp involved defined treated patients' severity scores.

Study results and caveats: Scalp and blood samples kept many expanded lesional clones throughout tofacitinib.

The CDR3 is 13 residues long. CDR1 is MNHNS, CDR2 SASEGT, per germline. The ends were cut back, 8 bases at V and 0 bases at J, with 11 bases in the middle. Reverse transcribed after extraction, RNA yielded cDNA as the sequencing template. Sequencing was performed with immunoSEQ multiplex PCR; in TCRdb, only in-frame clones are kept and a portion is missing. The table has about 220,000 clones, roughly 56% seen once. Treatment noted: oral pan-JAK inhibitor, 5-10 mg twice daily. This chain joins TRBV6-1 and TRBJ2-7, with D maybe TRBD2 (6 bases). The sequencing here drew on CD4+ T cells sorted from blood, taken at week 4, from a patient treated with tofacitinib. The source of this sequence is a human donor with alopecia areata. The CDR3 is CASGRDFSYEQYF. For the CDR3, the DNA is TGTGCCAGCGGACGGGACTTCTCCTACGAGCAGTACTTC.